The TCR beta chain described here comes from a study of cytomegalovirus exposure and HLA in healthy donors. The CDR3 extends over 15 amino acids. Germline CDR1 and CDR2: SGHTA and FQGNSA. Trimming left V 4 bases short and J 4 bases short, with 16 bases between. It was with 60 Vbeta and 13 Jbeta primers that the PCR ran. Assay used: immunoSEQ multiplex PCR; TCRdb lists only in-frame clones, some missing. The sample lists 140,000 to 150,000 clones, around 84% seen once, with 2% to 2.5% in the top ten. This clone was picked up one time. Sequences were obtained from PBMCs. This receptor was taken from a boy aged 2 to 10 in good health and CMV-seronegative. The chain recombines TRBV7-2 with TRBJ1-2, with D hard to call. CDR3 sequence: CASSYRGSRTYGYTF. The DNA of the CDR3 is TGTGCCAGCAGCTATCGGGGTTCCCGTACCTATGGCTACACCTTC.